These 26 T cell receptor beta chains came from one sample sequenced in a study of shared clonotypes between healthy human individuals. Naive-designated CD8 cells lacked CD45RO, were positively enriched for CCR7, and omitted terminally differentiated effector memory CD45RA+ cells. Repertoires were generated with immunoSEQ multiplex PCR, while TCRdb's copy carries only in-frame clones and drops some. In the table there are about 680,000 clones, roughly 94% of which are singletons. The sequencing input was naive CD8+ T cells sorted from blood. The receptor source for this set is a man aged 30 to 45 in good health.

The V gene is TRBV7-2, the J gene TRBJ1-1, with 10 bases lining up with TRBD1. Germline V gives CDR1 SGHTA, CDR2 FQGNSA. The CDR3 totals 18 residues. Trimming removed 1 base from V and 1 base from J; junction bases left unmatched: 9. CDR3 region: CASSLVVGTGARNTEAFF. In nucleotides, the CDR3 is TGTGCCAGCAGCTTAGTGGTAGGGACAGGGGCCAGGAACACTGAAGCTTTCTTT.

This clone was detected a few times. The CDR3: CASSLKRGLPYEQYF. As DNA, the CDR3 is TGTGCCAGCAGTTTAAAGAGGGGGTTGCCCTACGAGCAGTACTTC. The chain has TRBV28 and TRBJ2-7, with D perhaps TRBD1 (6 bases). CDR1 and CDR2 from the germline V gene are MDHEN and SYDVKM. The CDR3 is made up of 15 amino acids. Trimming left V 2 bases short and J 2 bases short, with 13 bases between.

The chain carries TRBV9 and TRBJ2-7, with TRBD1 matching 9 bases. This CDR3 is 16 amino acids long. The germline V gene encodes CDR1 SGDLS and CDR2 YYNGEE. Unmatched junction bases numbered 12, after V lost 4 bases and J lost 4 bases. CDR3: CASSPLGGTGFYEQYF. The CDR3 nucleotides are TGTGCCAGCAGCCCGCTCGGCGGGACAGGGTTTTACGAGCAGTACTTC.

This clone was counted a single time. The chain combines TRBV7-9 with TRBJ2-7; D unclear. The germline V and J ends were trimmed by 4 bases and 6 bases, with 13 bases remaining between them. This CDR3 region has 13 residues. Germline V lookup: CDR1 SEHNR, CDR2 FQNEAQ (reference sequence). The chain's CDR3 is CASSSPRWVEQYF. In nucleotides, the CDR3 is TGTGCCAGCAGCTCCCCCCGGTGGGTCGAGCAGTACTTC.

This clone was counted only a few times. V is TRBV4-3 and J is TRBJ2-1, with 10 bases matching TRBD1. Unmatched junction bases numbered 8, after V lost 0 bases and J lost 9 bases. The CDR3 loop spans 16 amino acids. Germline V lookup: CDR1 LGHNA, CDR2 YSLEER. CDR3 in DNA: TGCGCCAGCAGCCAAGATGGAGGGACAGGGGAGGGTGAGCAGTTCTTC. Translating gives CASSQDGGTGEGEQFF.

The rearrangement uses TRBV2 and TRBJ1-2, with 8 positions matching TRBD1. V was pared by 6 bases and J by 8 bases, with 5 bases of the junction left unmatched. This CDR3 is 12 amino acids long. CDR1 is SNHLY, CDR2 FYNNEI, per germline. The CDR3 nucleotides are TGTGCCAGCAGGAACGACAGGGGCGGCTACACCTTC. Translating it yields CASRNDRGGYTF. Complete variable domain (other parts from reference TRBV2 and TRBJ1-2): EPEVTQTPSHQVTQMGQEVILRCVPISNHLYFYWYRQILGQKVEFLVSFYNNEISEKSEIFDDQFSVERPDGSNFTLKIRSTKLEDSAMYFCASRNDRGGYTFGSGTRLTVV.

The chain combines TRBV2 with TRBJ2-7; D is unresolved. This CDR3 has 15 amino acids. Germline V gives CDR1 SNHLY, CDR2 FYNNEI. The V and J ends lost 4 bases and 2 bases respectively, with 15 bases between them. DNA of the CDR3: TGTGCCAGCAGTGGGTCCGGAGAGGTTCCCTACGAGCAGTACTTC. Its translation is CASSGSGEVPYEQYF. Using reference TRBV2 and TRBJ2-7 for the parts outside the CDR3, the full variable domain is EPEVTQTPSHQVTQMGQEVILRCVPISNHLYFYWYRQILGQKVEFLVSFYNNEISEKSEIFDDQFSVERPDGSNFTLKIRSTKLEDSAMYFCASSGSGEVPYEQYFGPGTRLTVT.

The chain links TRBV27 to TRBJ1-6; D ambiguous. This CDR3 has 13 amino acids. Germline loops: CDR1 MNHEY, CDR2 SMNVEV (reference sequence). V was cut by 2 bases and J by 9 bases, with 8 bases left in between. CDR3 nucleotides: TGTGCCAGCAGTTTAGGCAGGTCTTCACCCCTCCACTTT. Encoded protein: CASSLGRSSPLHF.

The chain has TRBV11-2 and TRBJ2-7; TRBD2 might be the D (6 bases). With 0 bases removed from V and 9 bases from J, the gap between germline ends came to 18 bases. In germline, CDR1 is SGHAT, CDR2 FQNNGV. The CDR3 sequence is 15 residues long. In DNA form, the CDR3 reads TGTGCCAGCAGCTTAGAGGCAGGTAGCGGTTATCGGCAGTACTTC. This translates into CASSLEAGSGYRQYF. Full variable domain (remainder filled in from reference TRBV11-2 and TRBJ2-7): EAGVAQSPRYKIIEKRQSVAFWCNPISGHATLYWYQQILGQGPKLLIQFQNNGVVDDSQLPKDRFSAERLKGVDSTLKIQPAKLEDSAVYLCASSLEAGSGYRQYFGPGTRLTVT.

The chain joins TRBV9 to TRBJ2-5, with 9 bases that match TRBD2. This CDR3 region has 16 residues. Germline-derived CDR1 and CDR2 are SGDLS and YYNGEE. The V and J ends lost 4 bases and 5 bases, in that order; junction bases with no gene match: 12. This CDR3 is CASSSEGVSGSETQYF. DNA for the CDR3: TGTGCCAGCAGCTCGGAGGGTGTTAGCGGGAGTGAGACCCAGTACTTC.

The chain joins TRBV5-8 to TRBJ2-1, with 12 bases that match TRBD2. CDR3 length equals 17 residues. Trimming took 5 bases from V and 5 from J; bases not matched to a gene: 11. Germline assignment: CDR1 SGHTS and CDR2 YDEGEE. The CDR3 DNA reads TGTGCCAGCAGAAAAAAGACTAGCGGGAGCCCCCACAATGAGCAGTTCTTC. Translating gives CASRKKTSGSPHNEQFF.

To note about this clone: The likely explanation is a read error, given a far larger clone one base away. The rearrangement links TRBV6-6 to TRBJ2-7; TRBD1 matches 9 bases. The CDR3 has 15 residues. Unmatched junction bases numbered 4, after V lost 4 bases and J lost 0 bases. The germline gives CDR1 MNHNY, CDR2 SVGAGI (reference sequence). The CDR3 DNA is TGTGCCAGCAGTTTCGACAGGGGGAGCTCCTACGAGCAGTACTTC. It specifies CASSFDRGSSYEQYF.

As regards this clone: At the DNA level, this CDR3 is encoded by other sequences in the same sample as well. The CDR3 spells CASSPRGSSYEQYF. In DNA form, the CDR3 reads TGTGCCAGCAGTCCCCGCGGCAGCTCCTACGAGCAGTACTTC. The chain employs TRBV28 and TRBJ2-7; D uncertain. V was shortened by 5 bases and J by 0 bases, with 11 bases between the two germline ends. The CDR3 totals 14 residues. The germline CDR1 and CDR2 sequences are MDHEN and SYDVKM. Based on the CDR3 plus reference TRBV28 and TRBJ2-7, the full variable domain is DVKVTQSSRYLVKRTGEKVFLECVQDMDHENMFWYRQDPGLGLRLIYFSYDVKMKEKGDIPEGYSVSREKKERFSLILESASTNQTSMYLCASSPRGSSYEQYFGPGTRLTVT.

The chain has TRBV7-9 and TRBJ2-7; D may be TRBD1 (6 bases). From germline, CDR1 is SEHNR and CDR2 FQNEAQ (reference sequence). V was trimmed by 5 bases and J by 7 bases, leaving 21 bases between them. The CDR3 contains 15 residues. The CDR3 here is CASSPTNGQYGEQYF. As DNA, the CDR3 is TGTGCCAGCAGCCCAACTAACGGACAGTATGGGGAGCAGTACTTC.

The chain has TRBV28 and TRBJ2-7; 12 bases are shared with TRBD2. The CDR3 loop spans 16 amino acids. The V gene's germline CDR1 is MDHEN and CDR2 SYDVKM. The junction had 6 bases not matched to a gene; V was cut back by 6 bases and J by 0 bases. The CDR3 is CASSELAGGISYEQYF. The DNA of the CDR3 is TGTGCCAGCAGCGAACTAGCGGGAGGAATCTCCTACGAGCAGTACTTC.

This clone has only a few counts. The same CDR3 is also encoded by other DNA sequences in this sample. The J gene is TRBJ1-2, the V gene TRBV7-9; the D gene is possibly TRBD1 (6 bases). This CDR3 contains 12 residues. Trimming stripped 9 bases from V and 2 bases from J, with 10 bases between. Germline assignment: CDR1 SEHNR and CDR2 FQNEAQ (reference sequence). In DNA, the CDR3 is TGTGCCAGTACCGGACAGAACTATGGCTACACCTTC. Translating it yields CASTGQNYGYTF. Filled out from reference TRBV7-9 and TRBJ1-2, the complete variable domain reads DTGVSQNPRHKITKRGQNVTFRCDPISEHNRLYWYRQTLGQGPEFLTYFQNEAQLEKSRLLSDRFSAERPKGSFSTLEIQRTEQGDSAMYLCASTGQNYGYTFGSGTRLTVV.

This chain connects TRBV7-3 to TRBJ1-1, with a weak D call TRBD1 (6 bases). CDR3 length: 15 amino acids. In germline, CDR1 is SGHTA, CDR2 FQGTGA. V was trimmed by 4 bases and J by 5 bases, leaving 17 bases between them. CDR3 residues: CASSSSGEGGTEAFF. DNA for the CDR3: TGTGCCAGCAGCTCCTCAGGGGAGGGAGGGACTGAAGCTTTCTTT.

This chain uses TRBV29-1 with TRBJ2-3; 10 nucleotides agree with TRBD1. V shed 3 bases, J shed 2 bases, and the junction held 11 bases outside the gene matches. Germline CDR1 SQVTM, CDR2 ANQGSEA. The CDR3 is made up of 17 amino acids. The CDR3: CSVDGTGVSRFTDTQYF. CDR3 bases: TGCAGCGTTGACGGGACAGGGGTGTCCCGTTTCACAGATACGCAGTATTTT.

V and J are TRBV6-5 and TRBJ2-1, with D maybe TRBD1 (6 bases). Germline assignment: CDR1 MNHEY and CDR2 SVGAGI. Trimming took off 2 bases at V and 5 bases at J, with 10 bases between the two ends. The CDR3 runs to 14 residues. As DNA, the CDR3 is TGTGCCAGCAGTTACCGGACAGTGGACAATGAGCAGTTCTTC. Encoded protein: CASSYRTVDNEQFF.

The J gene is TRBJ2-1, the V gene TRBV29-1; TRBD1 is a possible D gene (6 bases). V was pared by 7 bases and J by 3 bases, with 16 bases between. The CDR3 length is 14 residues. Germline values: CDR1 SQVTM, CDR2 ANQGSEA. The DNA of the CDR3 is TGCAGCGCTGAGGGGGACAATAACTACAATGAGCAGTTCTTC. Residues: CSAEGDNNYNEQFF.

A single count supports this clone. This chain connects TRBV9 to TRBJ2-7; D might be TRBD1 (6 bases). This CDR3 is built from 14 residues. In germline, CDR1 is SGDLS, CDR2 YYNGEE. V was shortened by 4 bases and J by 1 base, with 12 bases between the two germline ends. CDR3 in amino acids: CASSFGQSSYEQYF. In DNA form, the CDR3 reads TGTGCCAGCAGCTTCGGACAGTCTTCCTACGAGCAGTACTTC.

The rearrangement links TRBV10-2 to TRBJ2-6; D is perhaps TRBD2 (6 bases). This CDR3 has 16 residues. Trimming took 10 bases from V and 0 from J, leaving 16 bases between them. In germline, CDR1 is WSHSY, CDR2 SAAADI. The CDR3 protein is CATTLGRNSGANVLTF. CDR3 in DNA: TGCGCCACCACCCTGGGGAGGAACTCTGGGGCCAACGTCCTGACTTTC.

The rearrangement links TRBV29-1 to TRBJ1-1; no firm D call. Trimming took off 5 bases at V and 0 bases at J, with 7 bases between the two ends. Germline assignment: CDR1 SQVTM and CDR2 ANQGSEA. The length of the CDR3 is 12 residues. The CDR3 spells CSVLDVNTEAFF. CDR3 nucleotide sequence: TGCAGCGTTCTAGACGTGAACACTGAAGCTTTCTTT.

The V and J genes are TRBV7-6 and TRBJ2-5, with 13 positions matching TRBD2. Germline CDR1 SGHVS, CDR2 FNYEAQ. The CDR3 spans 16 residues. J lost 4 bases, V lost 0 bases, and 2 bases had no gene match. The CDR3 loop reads CASSLALAGGRETQYF. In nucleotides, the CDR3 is TGTGCCAGCAGCTTAGCACTAGCGGGAGGGCGAGAGACCCAGTACTTC.

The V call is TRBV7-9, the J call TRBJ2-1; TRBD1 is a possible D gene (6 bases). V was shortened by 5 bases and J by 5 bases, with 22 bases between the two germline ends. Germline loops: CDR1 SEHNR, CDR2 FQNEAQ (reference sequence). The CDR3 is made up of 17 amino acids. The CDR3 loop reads CASSVPRLGAIHNEQFF. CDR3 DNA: TGTGCCAGCAGCGTTCCCAGGTTGGGGGCCATACACAATGAGCAGTTCTTC.

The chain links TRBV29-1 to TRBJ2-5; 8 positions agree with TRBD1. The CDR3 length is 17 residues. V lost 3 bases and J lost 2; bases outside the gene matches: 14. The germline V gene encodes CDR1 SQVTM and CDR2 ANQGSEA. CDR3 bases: TGCAGCGTTGACGGGACAGGACTTAACGATAGACAAGAGACCCAGTACTTC. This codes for CSVDGTGLNDRQETQYF.